This passage covers 23 T cell receptor beta chains from one sample sequenced in a study of blood T cell repertoires in COVID-19 (dated by TCRdb to about 2020). Library generation was performed with the immunoSEQ multiplex PCR assay. This immuneACCESS table, as held by TCRdb, lists in-frame sequences with V and J called but not all clones. Of the missing ones, under half trace to an unresolved V gene in checked studies; the others have no known cause. In all, the sample holds 190,000 or so clones, and 94% of those were seen once. The top ten clones comprise 0.76% of the sample. The sample comprised peripheral blood. Receptors originate from a man aged 30-40 years with COVID-19, enrolled during active disease.

The chain combines TRBV7-2 with TRBJ2-4, with unresolved D. V lost 3 bases to trimming and J lost 9 bases, with 9 bases between them. Germline CDR1 and CDR2: SGHTA and FQGNSA. The CDR3 sequence is 12 residues long. CDR3 sequence: CASSFDIGIQYF. The DNA for the CDR3 is TGTGCCAGCAGCTTCGACATCGGCATTCAGTACTTC.

The chain has TRBV19 and TRBJ2-3; the match to TRBD2 covers 9 bases. With 3 bases clipped from V and 3 bases from J, the junction kept 7 bases outside the gene matches. CDR3 length: 16 residues. Germline V gene sequence: CDR1 LNHDA, CDR2 SQIVND (reference sequence). CDR3 in amino acids: CASSIRLAGRTDTQYF. The DNA for the CDR3 is TGTGCCAGTAGTATCAGGCTAGCGGGGAGGACAGATACGCAGTATTTT.

The J gene is TRBJ1-5, the V gene TRBV4-1; D might be TRBD1 (5 bases). Trimming removed 0 bases at V and 6 bases at J, with 12 bases between. The CDR3 is 15 residues long. Germline V gene lookup returns CDR1 MGHRA and CDR2 YSYEKL. The CDR3 protein is CASSQEGRGSQPQHF. CDR3 DNA sequence: TGCGCCAGCAGCCAAGAAGGAAGGGGCAGTCAGCCCCAGCATTTT.

This clone was seen once. The V gene is TRBV18, the J gene TRBJ2-1; 14 bases are a match to TRBD2. V lost 6 bases, J lost 7 bases, and 8 bases stayed unmatched. Germline CDR1 KGHSH, CDR2 LQKENI. This CDR3 is 16 amino acids long. The CDR3 nucleotides are TGTGCCAGCTCTTCCCGACTAGCGGGGGGGCGGAATGAGCAGTTCTTC. Translating gives CASSSRLAGGRNEQFF.

V and J are TRBV19 and TRBJ1-5; D is uncertain. Trimming left V 1 base short and J 5 bases short, with 6 bases between. CDR3 length: 13 residues. The germline V gene encodes CDR1 LNHDA and CDR2 SQIVND (reference sequence). This CDR3 reads CASSIVRDQPQHF. The CDR3 DNA reads TGTGCCAGTAGTATAGTACGAGATCAGCCCCAGCATTTT.

The chain carries TRBV14 and TRBJ2-1; 8 positions match TRBD1. This CDR3 spans 13 amino acids. Germline CDR1 reads SGHDN; CDR2 reads FVKESK. Germline trimming cut 6 bases from V and 7 bases from J; bases unmatched to any gene: 5. The DNA of the CDR3 is TGTGCCAGCAGTCCGGACAGGGCGAATGAGCAGTTCTTC. It translates to CASSPDRANEQFF.

The CDR3 DNA reads as TGTGCCAGCAGGCCGACAGGGGCACATTCACCCCTCCACTTT. Amino acid sequence: CASRPTGAHSPLHF. The chain recombines TRBV27 with TRBJ1-6; 8 bases fit TRBD1. The CDR3 is 14 residues long. The germline V gene encodes CDR1 MNHEY and CDR2 SMNVEV (reference sequence). With V trimmed by 6 bases and J by 8 bases, 6 bases remained unmatched.

V and J are TRBV24-1 and TRBJ1-1; TRBD1 is a possible D gene (5 bases). V dropped 0 bases and J dropped 1 base, with 17 bases sitting between them. The V gene's germline CDR1 is KGHDR and CDR2 SFDVKD. This CDR3 is built from 18 residues. DNA for the CDR3: TGTGCCACCAGTGATTTGTTGGGGGGGGTTCGCGGGAACACTGAAGCTTTCTTT. Protein sequence: CATSDLLGGVRGNTEAFF.

A single count supports this clone. CDR3 in amino acids: CASSSQGAGANVLTF. DNA for the CDR3: TGCGCCAGCAGCTCACAGGGGGCTGGGGCCAACGTCCTGACTTTC. The V gene is TRBV5-1, the J gene TRBJ2-6; 8 nucleotides align to TRBD1. V lost 3 bases, J lost 2 bases, and 1 base stayed unmatched. Per the germline V gene, CDR1 is SGHRS and CDR2 is YFSETQ. This CDR3 is built from 15 residues.

The V and J genes are TRBV5-6 and TRBJ1-3, with D perhaps matching TRBD1 (5 bases). V shed 1 base and J shed 3 bases, with 11 bases lying between them. The CDR3 runs to 15 residues. In germline, CDR1 is SGHDT, CDR2 YYEEEE. CDR3 in amino acids: CASSLWGVGGNTIYF. The CDR3 DNA follows: TGTGCCAGCAGCTTGTGGGGGGTAGGTGGAAACACCATATATTTT.

V is TRBV24-1 and J is TRBJ2-3; TRBD2 matches 10 bases. V shed 3 bases, J shed 1 base, and the junction held 9 bases outside the gene matches. The germline V gene has CDR1 KGHDR and CDR2 SFDVKD. CDR3 length equals 18 residues. CDR3 protein: CATSDPAGGPVGTDTQYF. The DNA of the CDR3 is TGTGCCACCAGTGATCCAGCGGGGGGGCCGGTCGGCACAGATACGCAGTATTTT.

This clone was seen just once. Sequence at one end of the junction differs from germline and may be a read error. This chain uses TRBV5-1 with TRBJ2-2, with D possibly being TRBD2 (5 bases). This CDR3 region has 15 residues. Germline V gives CDR1 SGHRS, CDR2 YFSETQ. The CDR3 is CASGLRHLNTGEPFF. The CDR3, as DNA: TGCGCCAGCGGCTTGAGGCACTTGAACACCGGGGAGCCGTTTTTT.

CDR3 region: CASSFYYGTDTQYF. The CDR3 DNA reads TGTGCCAGCAGCTTCTATTACGGGACAGATACGCAGTATTTT. The V call is TRBV7-2, the J call TRBJ2-3; D is unclear. V lost 3 bases to trimming and J lost 3 bases, with 10 bases between them. The CDR3 loop spans 14 amino acids. Per the germline V gene, CDR1 is SGHTA and CDR2 is FQGNSA.

The V gene is TRBV30, the J gene TRBJ1-2, with a tentative D call TRBD1 (5 bases). With 1 base removed from V and 4 bases from J, the gap between germline ends came to 13 bases. The CDR3 totals 14 residues. CDR1 and CDR2 from the germline V gene are GTSNPN and SVGIG (reference sequence). The CDR3 spells CAWSGRQLLYGYTF. CDR3 sequence (DNA): TGTGCCTGGAGTGGTCGACAGCTACTCTATGGCTACACCTTC.

The V gene is TRBV6-5, the J gene TRBJ1-6; 8 bases agree with TRBD1. Germline trimming cut 2 bases from V and 7 bases from J; bases unmatched to any gene: 7. Germline V lookup: CDR1 MNHEY, CDR2 SVGAGI. The CDR3 contains 16 residues. Written as DNA, the CDR3 is TGTGCCAGCAGTTACCGCGGACAGGGAATCAATTCACCCCTCCACTTT. This translates into CASSYRGQGINSPLHF.

V and J are TRBV5-1 and TRBJ1-4, with 7 bases matching TRBD1. The CDR3 is 14 residues long. With 3 bases clipped from V and 8 bases from J, the junction kept 7 bases outside the gene matches. From germline, CDR1 is SGHRS and CDR2 YFSETQ. For the CDR3, the DNA is TGCGCCAGCAGCTCGACAGGGTGGACGGAAAAACTGTTTTTT. Translating it yields CASSSTGWTEKLFF.

The rearrangement links TRBV6-1 to TRBJ2-7; possibly TRBD1 for D (5 bases). V lost 3 bases, J lost 3 bases, and 9 bases lay in between. The CDR3 spans 13 residues. Germline lookup yields CDR1 MNHNS and CDR2 SASEGT. CDR3 protein: CASSDGQGYEQYF. CDR3 DNA sequence: TGTGCCAGCAGTGACGGCCAGGGCTACGAGCAGTACTTC.

The chain has TRBV27 and TRBJ2-7, with a possible D match to TRBD1 (6 bases). The germline V and J ends were trimmed by 5 bases and 3 bases, with 11 bases remaining between them. The CDR3 extends over 13 amino acids. Germline CDR1 reads MNHEY; CDR2 reads SMNVEV (reference sequence). CDR3 in DNA: TGTGCCAGCAGTCGGGTAGGGGGCTACGAGCAGTACTTC. Encoded protein: CASSRVGGYEQYF.

The rearrangement uses TRBV5-5 and TRBJ1-1, with a tentative D call TRBD1 (5 bases). CDR1 and CDR2 (germline): SGHKS, YYEKEE (reference sequence). CDR3 length: 14 amino acids. The ends were cut back, 4 bases at V and 1 base at J, with 11 bases in the middle. CDR3 sequence reads: CASSLDTGNTEAFF. The CDR3 DNA follows: TGTGCCAGCAGCCTCGACACAGGGAACACTGAAGCTTTCTTT.

The chain links TRBV2 to TRBJ2-7; the match to TRBD1 covers 7 bases. CDR1 is SNHLY, CDR2 FYNNEI, per germline. Losses at the gene ends were 4 bases for V and 6 bases for J; bases not matched to a gene: 3. This CDR3 region has 12 residues. The CDR3 spells CASSGPGGEQYF. DNA of the CDR3: TGTGCCAGCAGTGGTCCAGGGGGCGAGCAGTACTTC.

In this sample, this clone turned up once. This chain joins TRBV19 and TRBJ1-1; 9 bases align to TRBD1. Trimming removed 10 bases from V and 5 bases from J; junction bases left unmatched: 5. Germline values: CDR1 LNHDA, CDR2 SQIVND (reference sequence). CDR3 length: 12 residues. The CDR3 spells CATRQGGTEAFF. CDR3 bases: TGTGCCACCCGACAGGGGGGAACTGAAGCTTTCTTT.

This chain joins TRBV27 and TRBJ1-2, with TRBD1 matching 7 bases. There are 15 residues in the CDR3. Germline V gene sequence: CDR1 MNHEY, CDR2 SMNVEV (reference sequence). The trim removed 6 bases at V and 4 bases at J, leaving 11 bases unmatched. The chain's CDR3 is CASRRSQGQIYGYTF. The CDR3 nucleotides read TGTGCCAGCAGACGCAGCCAGGGACAGATCTATGGCTACACCTTC.

This chain links TRBV25-1 with TRBJ1-2, with a tentative D call TRBD1 (5 bases). The CDR3 is 15 residues long. Germline lookup yields CDR1 MGHDK and CDR2 SYGVNS. The V gene lost 6 bases and the J gene lost 4 bases, with 18 bases spanning the gap. CDR3 loop: CASSPKAQDLYGYTF. The CDR3 DNA reads as TGTGCCAGCAGCCCTAAGGCACAGGACCTCTATGGCTACACCTTC.